This T cell receptor beta chain appears in the sequencing data of a study of graft-versus-host responses after intestinal transplantation. Study at large: All recipients were given anti-thymocyte globulin induction, and tacrolimus and steroids were then administered for roughly three years. Study-level results: In recipient marrow, GvH clones were found, and some appeared first in ileum or blood. Elevated graft-versus-host to host-versus-graft clonal ratios in allografts were recorded for patients with graft-donor T cell macrochimerism.

Some clones are missing from TCRdb's copy, which holds only in-frame ones; the method was immunoSEQ multiplex PCR. The sample shows roughly 110,000 clones, 80% to 90% of them seen only once. Germline V CDR1 and CDR2: SGHVS, FQNEAQ. The V end was cut by 3 bases, the J end by 6 bases, with 13 bases between. This CDR3 is built from 14 residues. Concerning this clone: Its specificity is unknown.

The chain is built from TRBV7-8 and TRBJ2-3; a weak D match, TRBD1 (6 bases). This receptor was obtained from a human donor who was the organ donor for an intestinal transplant. This specimen consisted of unstimulated CD4+ T cells sorted from spleen or lymph node cells, obtained before transplant. CDR3 nucleotide sequence: TGTGCCAGCAGCTTTAAGGACAGACTTGATACGCAGTATTTT. It specifies CASSFKDRLDTQYF.